This T cell receptor (beta chain) derives from a study of identical twins. Findings of the study overall: Sequences that were out-of-frame, alpha and twin-shared displayed an excess of low generation probability.

This clonotype showed up just a few times. What it binds is unknown. The CDR3 runs to 15 residues. The germline gives CDR1 SGHVS, CDR2 FQNEAQ. The germline V and J ends were trimmed by 7 bases and 3 bases, with 15 bases remaining between them. After template switching added a universal primer site, the resulting cDNA carried unique molecular identifiers. TCRdb re-called the 5' RACE reads with MiXCR, one entry per CDR3 protein. Among roughly 290,000 distinct CDR3 sequences listed, about 8.9% were seen once. This same sample was also taken into another study, of yellow fever vaccine responses in identical twins. From that second work: Twins reportedly mounted vaccine T cell responses that seemed partly convergent, partly personalized.

V is TRBV7-8 and J is TRBJ1-4, with D uncertain. The sample consisted of memory (CD45RO+) T cells sorted from blood. The sequence was collected from a woman aged 18-29 years in good health. CDR3 sequence (DNA): TGTGCCAGCACCCTGACCCCAGGAGCTAATGAAAAACTGTTTTTT. Amino acids: CASTLTPGANEKLFF.